These T cell receptor beta chains were read from a single sample in a study of cytomegalovirus exposure and HLA in healthy donors. Assay: immunoSEQ multiplex PCR; the TCRdb copy retains only in-frame clones and omits some. The profile shows under 200,000 clones, 70% to 80% of them singletons. Sequenced material: PBMCs. The origin of the receptors is a man aged 35-49 years in good health and CMV-seronegative. Both conserved end residues are part of each CDR3. A D gene is named only where the DNA matches it firmly. Clone size is not always given. Where it is, it says once, few, many or a class for expanded clones.

j_gene,abundance,v_gene,d_gene,CDR3aa,CDR3nt
TRBJ2-7,NA,TRBV7-9,TRBD1,CASRTGSFPYEQYF,TGTGCCAGCCGGACAGGGTCATTCCCCTACGAGCAGTACTTC
TRBJ1-1,NA,TRBV5-8,NA,CASSFTNRAAEAFF,TGTGCCAGCAGCTTTACCAACAGGGCGGCTGAAGCTTTCTTT
TRBJ2-2,NA,TRBV27,NA,CASSFELVTGELFF,TGTGCCAGCAGTTTCGAACTAGTGACCGGGGAGCTGTTTTTT
TRBJ1-3,once,TRBV5-1,TRBD1,CASSFTGGKTSGNTIYF,TGCGCCAGCAGCTTTACAGGGGGCAAAACCTCTGGAAACACCATATATTTT
TRBJ1-4,once,TRBV27,NA,CASSGGYDATNEKLFF,TGTGCCAGCAGCGGGGGATACGATGCAACTAATGAAAAACTGTTTTTT
TRBJ2-7,NA,TRBV25-1,TRBD2,CASSDSTSGKYEQYF,TGTGCCAGCAGTGACTCGACTAGCGGGAAGTACGAGCAGTACTTC
TRBJ2-1,NA,TRBV4-3,NA,CASSQDGREGGEQFF,TGCGCCAGCAGCCAAGATGGGAGGGAGGGGGGTGAGCAGTTCTTC
TRBJ1-2,NA,TRBV28,TRBD1,CASSLGQGGGYTF,TGTGCCAGCAGTCTAGGACAGGGTGGCGGCTACACCTTC
TRBJ2-3,once,TRBV18,TRBD2,CASSPRAGVGTDTQYF,TGTGCCAGCTCACCAAGAGCGGGAGTCGGGACAGATACGCAGTATTTT
TRBJ2-1,NA,TRBV7-8,TRBD1,CASSPRDRERDEQFF,TGTGCCAGCAGCCCGAGGGACAGGGAGAGGGATGAGCAGTTCTTC
TRBJ2-7,NA,TRBV6-6,NA,CASSLDWQGEQYF,TGTGCCAGCAGTCTCGATTGGCAGGGAGAGCAGTACTTC
TRBJ2-1,NA,TRBV20-1,NA,CSASDSSKQFF,TGCAGTGCTAGCGACTCATCTAAGCAGTTCTTC
TRBJ1-5,once,TRBV28,NA,CASSFSRDFDQPQHF,TGTGCCAGCAGTTTCTCCCGGGACTTCGATCAGCCCCAGCATTTT
TRBJ1-5,NA,TRBV30,NA,CAWSVGGNQPQHF,TGTGCCTGGAGTGTGGGGGGAAATCAGCCCCAGCATTTT
TRBJ2-5,NA,TRBV29-1,NA,CSVAGLEEIQYF,TGCAGCGTTGCAGGATTGGAAGAGATCCAGTACTTC
TRBJ2-1,once,TRBV7-2,TRBD2,CASSSSYGGLAGVVQFF,TGTGCCAGCAGCTCCTCATATGGGGGACTAGCGGGAGTGGTGCAGTTCTTC
TRBJ2-3,NA,TRBV27,TRBD1,CASRRDSLPTDTQYF,TGTGCCAGCAGACGGGACAGCTTACCCACAGATACGCAGTATTTT
TRBJ2-3,NA,TRBV5-4,TRBD2,CASSDGLVGTDTQYF,TGTGCCAGTTCCGATGGACTAGTTGGGACAGATACGCAGTATTTT
TRBJ2-1,NA,TRBV6-1,TRBD2,CASTPGGLARDEQFF,TGTGCCAGCACTCCAGGGGGACTAGCGCGCGATGAGCAGTTCTTC
TRBJ2-7,NA,TRBV5-4,TRBD2,CASRATVASGSYEQYF,TGTGCCAGCAGGGCGACGGTGGCTAGCGGCTCCTACGAGCAGTACTTC
TRBJ2-2,NA,TRBV6-5,NA,CASSYSSGNTGELFF,TGTGCCAGCAGTTACTCCTCCGGGAACACCGGGGAGCTGTTTTTT
TRBJ2-5,NA,TRBV29-1,TRBD2,CSALAGGPGETQYF,TGCAGCGCCCTAGCGGGAGGGCCGGGAGAGACCCAGTACTTC
TRBJ2-2,NA,TRBV7-8,TRBD1,CASSLEWDRTNTGELFF,TGTGCCAGCAGCTTAGAGTGGGACAGGACAAACACCGGGGAGCTGTTTTTT
TRBJ1-2,NA,TRBV27,TRBD1,CASILQGAGYGYTF,TGTGCCAGCATCCTACAGGGGGCGGGCTATGGCTACACCTTC
TRBJ2-7,NA,TRBV7-9,TRBD1,CSSSLTGGEQYF,TGTTCCAGCAGCTTAACAGGGGGCGAGCAGTACTTC
TRBJ2-6,NA,TRBV28,TRBD1,CASSLLGRGFSGANGLTF,TGTGCCAGCAGTTTATTGGGCAGGGGGTTTTCTGGGGCCAACGGCCTGACTTTC
TRBJ1-1,few,TRBV5-4,TRBD1,CASSPPTGENTEAFF,TGTGCCAGCAGCCCCCCGACAGGGGAAAACACTGAAGCTTTCTTT
TRBJ2-7,NA,TRBV7-9,TRBD2,CASSTISGRDYEQYF,TGTGCCAGCAGCACTATTAGCGGGAGGGATTACGAGCAGTACTTC
TRBJ2-7,once,TRBV2,TRBD1,CAIGQGPSYEQYF,TGTGCCATCGGACAGGGGCCGTCCTACGAGCAGTACTTC
TRBJ1-5,NA,TRBV5-1,TRBD1,CASSPTGTGGQPQHF,TGCGCCAGCAGCCCAACCGGGACAGGCGGTCAGCCCCAGCATTTT
TRBJ2-7,NA,TRBV6-5,TRBD2,CASKLLAGDREQYF,TGTGCCAGCAAGTTACTAGCGGGAGACCGGGAGCAGTACTTC
TRBJ2-3,NA,TRBV11-3,TRBD2,CASSPARTSGSSTDTQYF,TGTGCCAGCAGCCCAGCCCGGACTAGCGGGTCCAGCACAGATACGCAGTATTTT
TRBJ1-5,NA,TRBV5-6,TRBD1,CASSTGQGNQPQHF,TGTGCCAGCAGCACGGGACAGGGTAATCAGCCCCAGCATTTT
TRBJ2-7,NA,TRBV19,TRBD2,CASSIVGSGSPYEQYF,TGTGCCAGTAGTATAGTCGGTAGCGGGAGCCCCTACGAGCAGTACTTC
TRBJ1-1,NA,TRBV30,NA,CAWRAVSNTEAFF,TGTGCCTGGAGGGCAGTGTCGAACACTGAAGCTTTCTTT
TRBJ2-2,NA,TRBV11-1,NA,CASSSSFDTGELFF,TGTGCCAGCTCCTCTAGCTTTGACACCGGGGAGCTGTTTTTT
TRBJ1-5,NA,TRBV10-2,NA,CASSESPREGQPQHF,TGCGCCAGCAGTGAGTCCCCGAGGGAGGGGCAGCCCCAGCATTTT
TRBJ1-2,few,TRBV11-1,NA,CASSLLQGITGYTF,TGTGCCAGCAGCTTACTACAGGGCATCACTGGCTACACCTTC
TRBJ1-2,few,TRBV5-1,NA,CASSQTVGGQNYGYTF,TGCGCCAGCAGTCAAACGGTCGGGGGGCAAAACTATGGCTACACCTTC
TRBJ2-2,NA,TRBV29-1,NA,CSVDQGVGELFF,TGCAGCGTTGACCAGGGTGTCGGGGAGCTGTTTTTT
TRBJ2-3,NA,TRBV10-3,TRBD2,CAASGTSGRRTDTQYF,TGTGCCGCCTCCGGGACTAGCGGGAGAAGGACAGATACGCAGTATTTT
TRBJ1-5,NA,TRBV11-3,NA,CDTRGLGGGYSNQPQHF,TGTGACACACGGGGGCTGGGGGGGGGTTATAGCAATCAGCCCCAGCATTTT
TRBJ2-7,NA,TRBV28,TRBD2,CASRGLAVEQYF,TGTGCCAGCAGGGGACTAGCTGTCGAGCAGTACTTC
TRBJ2-7,NA,TRBV5-4,NA,CASSLAQGAGGTYEQYF,TGTGCCAGCAGCTTGGCCCAGGGGGCGGGAGGGACCTACGAGCAGTACTTC
TRBJ2-7,once,TRBV6-1,NA,CASSELYSSYEQYF,TGTGCCAGCAGTGAACTGTACAGCAGCTACGAGCAGTACTTC
TRBJ2-3,NA,TRBV19,TRBD2,CASGLAGYTDTQYF,TGTGCCAGCGGACTAGCGGGATACACAGATACGCAGTATTTT
TRBJ2-7,NA,TRBV4-2,TRBD2,CASSQDRDPGLAGGILGSEQYF,TGTGCCAGCAGCCAAGATAGAGACCCCGGACTAGCGGGAGGCATTCTCGGGTCCGAGCAGTACTTC
TRBJ2-1,NA,TRBV28,TRBD1,CASSPGQAVYNEQFF,TGTGCCAGCAGTCCAGGACAGGCTGTCTACAATGAGCAGTTCTTC
TRBJ2-1,NA,TRBV11-3,NA,CASSLSRGSSYNEQFF,TGTGCCAGCAGCTTATCTCGGGGAAGCTCCTACAATGAGCAGTTCTTC
TRBJ2-3,NA,TRBV19,TRBD1,CASSIAVGTGADTQYF,TGTGCCAGTAGTATTGCGGTAGGGACAGGGGCAGATACGCAGTATTTT
TRBJ1-3,few,TRBV11-2,NA,CASSLSLPSSGNTIYF,TGTGCCAGCAGCTTAAGTTTACCGAGCTCTGGAAACACCATATATTTT
TRBJ2-4,NA,TRBV14,TRBD1,CASSTRQGNSQYF,TGTGCCAGCAGCACCCGACAGGGGAACAGTCAGTACTTC
TRBJ2-7,once,TRBV6-1,TRBD2,CASRTSGSSYEQYF,TGTGCCAGCAGGACCAGCGGGAGCTCCTACGAGCAGTACTTC
TRBJ2-7,NA,TRBV27,NA,CASSRTASYEQYF,TGTGCCAGCAGCCGGACAGCGTCCTACGAGCAGTACTTC
TRBJ2-5,once,TRBV29-1,NA,CGGVGMADQYF,TGCGGTGGTGTCGGGATGGCTGACCAGTACTTC
TRBJ2-1,NA,TRBV4-1,TRBD2,CASSPRYRWQASGTNEQFF,TGCGCCAGCAGCCCCCGGTACAGGTGGCAGGCTAGCGGGACCAATGAGCAGTTCTTC
TRBJ2-7,NA,TRBV28,NA,CASSLFQGQGSFDEQYF,TGTGCCAGCAGCCTCTTTCAGGGGCAGGGGTCGTTTGACGAGCAGTACTTC